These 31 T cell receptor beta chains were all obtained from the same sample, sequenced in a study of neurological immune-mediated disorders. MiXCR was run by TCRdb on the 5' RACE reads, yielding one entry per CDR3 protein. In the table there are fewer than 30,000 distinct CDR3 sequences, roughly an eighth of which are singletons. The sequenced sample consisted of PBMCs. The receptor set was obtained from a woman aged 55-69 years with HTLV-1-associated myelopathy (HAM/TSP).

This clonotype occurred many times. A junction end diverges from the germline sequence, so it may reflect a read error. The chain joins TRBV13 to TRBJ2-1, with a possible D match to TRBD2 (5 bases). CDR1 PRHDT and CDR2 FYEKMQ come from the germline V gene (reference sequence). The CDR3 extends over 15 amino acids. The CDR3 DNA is TGTGCCAGCAGCGTAGGACTGAACTCCTACAATGAGCAGTTCTTC. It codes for CASSVGLNSYNEQFF.

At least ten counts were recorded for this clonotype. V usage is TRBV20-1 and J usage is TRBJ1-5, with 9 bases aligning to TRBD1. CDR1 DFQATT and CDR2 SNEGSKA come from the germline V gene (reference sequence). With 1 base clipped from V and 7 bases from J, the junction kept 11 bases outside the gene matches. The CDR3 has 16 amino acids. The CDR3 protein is CSARVPPGQGDQPQHF. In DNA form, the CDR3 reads TGCAGTGCTAGAGTTCCCCCGGGACAGGGCGACCAGCCCCAGCATTTT.

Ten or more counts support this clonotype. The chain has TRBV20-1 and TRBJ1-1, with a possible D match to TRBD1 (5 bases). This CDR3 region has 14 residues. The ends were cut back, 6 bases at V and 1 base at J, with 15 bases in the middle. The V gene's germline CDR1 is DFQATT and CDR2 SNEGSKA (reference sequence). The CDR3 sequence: CSATDYRKNTEAFF. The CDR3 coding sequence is TGCAGTGCCACCGACTACAGGAAGAACACTGAAGCTTTCTTT.

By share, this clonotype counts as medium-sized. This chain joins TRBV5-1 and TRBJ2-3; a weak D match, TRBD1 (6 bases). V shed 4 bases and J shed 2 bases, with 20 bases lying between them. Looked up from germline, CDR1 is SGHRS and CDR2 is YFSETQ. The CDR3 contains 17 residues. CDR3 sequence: CASSPALRQVNTDTQYF. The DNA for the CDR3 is TGCGCCAGCAGCCCGGCACTTAGACAGGTCAACACAGATACGCAGTATTTT.

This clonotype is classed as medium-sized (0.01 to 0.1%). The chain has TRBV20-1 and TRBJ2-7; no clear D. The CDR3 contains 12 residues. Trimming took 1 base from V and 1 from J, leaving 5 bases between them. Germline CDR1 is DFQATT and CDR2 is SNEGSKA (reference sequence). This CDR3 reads CSARGLSYEQYF. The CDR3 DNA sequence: TGCAGTGCTAGAGGATTGTCCTACGAGCAGTACTTC.

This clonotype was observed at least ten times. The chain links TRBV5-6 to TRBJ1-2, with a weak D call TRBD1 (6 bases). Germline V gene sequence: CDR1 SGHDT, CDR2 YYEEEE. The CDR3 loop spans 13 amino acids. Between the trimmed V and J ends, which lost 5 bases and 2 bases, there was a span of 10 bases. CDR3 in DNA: TGTGCCAGCAGTAAACAGGGAAACTATGGCTACACCTTC. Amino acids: CASSKQGNYGYTF.

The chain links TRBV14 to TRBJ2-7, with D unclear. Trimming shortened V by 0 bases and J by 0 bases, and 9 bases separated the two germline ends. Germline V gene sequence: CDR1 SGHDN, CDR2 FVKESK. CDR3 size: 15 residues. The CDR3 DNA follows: TGTGCCAGCAGCCAAGATCAGGCTTACTCCTACGAGCAGTACTTC. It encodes CASSQDQAYSYEQYF. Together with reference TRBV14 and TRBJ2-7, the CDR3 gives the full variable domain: EAGVTQFPSHSVIEKGQTVTLRCDPISGHDNLYWYRRVMGKEIKFLLHFVKESKQDESGMPNNRFLAERTGGTYSTLKVQPAELEDSGVYFCASSQDQAYSYEQYFGPGTRLTVT.

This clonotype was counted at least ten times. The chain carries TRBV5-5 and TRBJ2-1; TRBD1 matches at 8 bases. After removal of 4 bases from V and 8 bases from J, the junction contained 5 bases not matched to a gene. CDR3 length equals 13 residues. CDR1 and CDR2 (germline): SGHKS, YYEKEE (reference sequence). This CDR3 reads CASSHQGADEQFF. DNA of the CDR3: TGTGCCAGCAGCCATCAGGGGGCAGATGAGCAGTTCTTC.

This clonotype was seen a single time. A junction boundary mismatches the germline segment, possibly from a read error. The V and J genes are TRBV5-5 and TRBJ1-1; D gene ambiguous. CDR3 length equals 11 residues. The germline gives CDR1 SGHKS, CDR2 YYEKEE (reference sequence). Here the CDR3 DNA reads TGTGCCAGCAGCTTGAAGGATGAAGCTTTATTT. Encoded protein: CASSLKDEALF.

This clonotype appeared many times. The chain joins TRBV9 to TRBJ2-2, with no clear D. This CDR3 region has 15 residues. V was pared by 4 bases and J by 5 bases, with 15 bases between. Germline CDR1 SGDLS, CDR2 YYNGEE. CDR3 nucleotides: TGTGCCAGCAGCATTAGGCGCTTAGGGACCGGGGAGCTGTTTTTT. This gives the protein CASSIRRLGTGELFF.

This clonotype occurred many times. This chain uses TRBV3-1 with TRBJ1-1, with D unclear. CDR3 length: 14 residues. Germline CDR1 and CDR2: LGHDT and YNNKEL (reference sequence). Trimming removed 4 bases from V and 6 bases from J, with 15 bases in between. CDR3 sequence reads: CASSPMGSRAEAFF. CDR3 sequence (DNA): TGTGCCAGCAGCCCCATGGGTAGCCGCGCTGAAGCTTTCTTT.

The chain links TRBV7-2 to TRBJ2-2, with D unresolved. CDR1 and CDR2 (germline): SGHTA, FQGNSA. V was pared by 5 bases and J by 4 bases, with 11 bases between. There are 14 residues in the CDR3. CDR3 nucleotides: TGTGCCAGCAGCCCTTACAGCACCACCGGGGAGCTGTTTTTT. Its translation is CASSPYSTTGELFF. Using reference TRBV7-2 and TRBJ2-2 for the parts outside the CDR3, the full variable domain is GAGVSQSPSNKVTEKGKDVELRCDPISGHTALYWYRQSLGQGLEFLIYFQGNSAPDKSGLPSDRFSAERTGGSVSTLTIQRTQQEDSAVYLCASSPYSTTGELFFGEGSRLTVL.

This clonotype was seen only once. CDR3 coding DNA: TGCGCCAGCAGCTTAGACAGAAATCAGCCCCAGCATTTT. This gives the protein CASSLDRNQPQHF. The rearrangement joins TRBV5-1 to TRBJ1-5; possible D gene TRBD1, 5 bases. This CDR3 contains 13 residues. V lost 2 bases, J lost 4 bases, and 7 bases lay in between. Looked up from germline, CDR1 is SGHRS and CDR2 is YFSETQ.

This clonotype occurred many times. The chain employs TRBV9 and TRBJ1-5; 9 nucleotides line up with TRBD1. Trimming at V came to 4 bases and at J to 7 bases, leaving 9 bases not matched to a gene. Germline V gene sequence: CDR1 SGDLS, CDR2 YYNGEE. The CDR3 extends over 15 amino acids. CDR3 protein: CASSFSGQGDQPQHF. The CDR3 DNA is TGTGCCAGCAGCTTCTCGGGACAGGGAGACCAGCCCCAGCATTTT.

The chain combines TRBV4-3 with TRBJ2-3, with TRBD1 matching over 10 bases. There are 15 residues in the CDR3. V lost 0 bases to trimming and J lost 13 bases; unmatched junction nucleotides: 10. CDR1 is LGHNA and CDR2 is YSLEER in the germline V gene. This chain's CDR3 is CASSQESTGGGGKYF. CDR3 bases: TGCGCCAGCAGCCAAGAGTCGACAGGGGGCGGCGGGAAGTATTTT.

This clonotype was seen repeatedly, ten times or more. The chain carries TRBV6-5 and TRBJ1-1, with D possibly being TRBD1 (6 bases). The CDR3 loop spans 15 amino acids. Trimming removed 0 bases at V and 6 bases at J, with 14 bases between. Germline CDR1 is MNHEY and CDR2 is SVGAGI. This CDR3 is CASSYSLRGGAEAFF. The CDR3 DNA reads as TGTGCCAGCAGTTACTCGCTTAGGGGGGGGGCTGAAGCTTTCTTT.

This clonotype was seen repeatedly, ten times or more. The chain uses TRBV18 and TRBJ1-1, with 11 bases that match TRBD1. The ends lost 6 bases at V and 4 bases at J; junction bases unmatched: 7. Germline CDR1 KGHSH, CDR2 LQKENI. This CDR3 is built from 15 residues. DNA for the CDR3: TGTGCCAGCTCGCTAGGACAGGGGGCCTCCACTGAAGCTTTCTTT. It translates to CASSLGQGASTEAFF.

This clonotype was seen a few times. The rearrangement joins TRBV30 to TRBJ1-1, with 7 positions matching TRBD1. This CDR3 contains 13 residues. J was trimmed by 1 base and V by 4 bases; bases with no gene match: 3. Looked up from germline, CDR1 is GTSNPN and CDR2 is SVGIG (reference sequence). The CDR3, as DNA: TGTGCCTGGACGGGACAGCCGAACACTGAAGCTTTCTTT. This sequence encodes CAWTGQPNTEAFF.

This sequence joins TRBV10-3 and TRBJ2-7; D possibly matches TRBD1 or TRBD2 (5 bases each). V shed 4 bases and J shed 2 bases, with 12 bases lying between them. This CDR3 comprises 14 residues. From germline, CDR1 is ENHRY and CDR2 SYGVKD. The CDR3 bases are TGTGCCATCAGTGCAGGGACCCCAACCTACGAGCAGTACTTC. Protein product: CAISAGTPTYEQYF.

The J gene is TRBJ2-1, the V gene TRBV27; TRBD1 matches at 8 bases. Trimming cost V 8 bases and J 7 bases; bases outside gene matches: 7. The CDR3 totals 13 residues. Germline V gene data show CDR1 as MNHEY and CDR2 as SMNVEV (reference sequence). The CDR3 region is CASGQGAFNEQFF. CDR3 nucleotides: TGTGCCAGCGGGCAGGGGGCGTTTAATGAGCAGTTCTTC.

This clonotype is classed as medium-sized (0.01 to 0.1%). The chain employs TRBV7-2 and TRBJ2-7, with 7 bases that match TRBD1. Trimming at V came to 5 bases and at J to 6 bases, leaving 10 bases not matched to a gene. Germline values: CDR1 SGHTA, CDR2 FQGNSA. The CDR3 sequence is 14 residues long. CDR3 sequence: CASSPDRLLGEQYF. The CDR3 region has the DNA TGTGCCAGCAGCCCGGACAGGCTCCTGGGCGAGCAGTACTTC.

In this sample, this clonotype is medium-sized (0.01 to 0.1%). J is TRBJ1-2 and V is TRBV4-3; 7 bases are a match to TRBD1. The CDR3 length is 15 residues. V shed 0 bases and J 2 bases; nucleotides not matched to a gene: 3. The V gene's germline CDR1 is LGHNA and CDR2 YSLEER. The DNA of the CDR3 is TGCGCCAGCAGCCAAGACCCGACAGGGAACTATGGCTACACCTTC. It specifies CASSQDPTGNYGYTF.

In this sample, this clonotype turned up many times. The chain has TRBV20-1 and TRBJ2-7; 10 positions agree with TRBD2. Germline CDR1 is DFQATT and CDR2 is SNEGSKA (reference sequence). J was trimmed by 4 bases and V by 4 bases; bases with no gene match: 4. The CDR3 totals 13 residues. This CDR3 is CSAISSGSYEQYF. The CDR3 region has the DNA TGCAGTGCTATCTCTAGCGGGAGTTACGAGCAGTACTTC.

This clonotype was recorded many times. The CDR3 loop is CASRGTTSGQPQHF. The DNA of the CDR3 is TGTGCCAGCAGAGGAACGACCTCGGGGCAGCCCCAGCATTTT. The chain joins TRBV6-1 to TRBJ1-5; no reliable D call. Germline lookup yields CDR1 MNHNS and CDR2 SASEGT. This CDR3 is built from 14 residues. The V end was cut by 6 bases, the J end by 7 bases, with 16 bases between.

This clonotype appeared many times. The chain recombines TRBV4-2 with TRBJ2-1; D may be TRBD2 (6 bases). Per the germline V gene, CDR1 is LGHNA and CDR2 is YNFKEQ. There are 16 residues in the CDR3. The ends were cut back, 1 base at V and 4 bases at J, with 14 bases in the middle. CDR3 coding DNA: TGTGCCAGCAGCCAAGGATCCAGCGGGCAATACAATGAGCAGTTCTTC. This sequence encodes CASSQGSSGQYNEQFF.

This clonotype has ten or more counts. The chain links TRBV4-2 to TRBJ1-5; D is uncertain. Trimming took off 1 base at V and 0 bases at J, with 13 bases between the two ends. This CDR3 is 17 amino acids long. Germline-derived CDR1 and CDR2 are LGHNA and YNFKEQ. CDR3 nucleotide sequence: TGTGCCAGCAGCCAAGGTGGTCCGGGGTATAGCAATCAGCCCCAGCATTTT. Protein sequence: CASSQGGPGYSNQPQHF.

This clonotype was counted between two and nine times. The CDR3 sequence is CASSLGDSLNQPQHF. The CDR3, as DNA: TGTGCCAGCAGCTTAGGTGACAGTCTCAATCAGCCCCAGCATTTT. V is TRBV7-9 and J is TRBJ1-5, with D possibly TRBD1 on 5 matching bases. V was pared by 1 base and J by 3 bases, with 10 bases between. Germline CDR1 is SEHNR and CDR2 is FQNEAQ (reference sequence). The CDR3 runs 15 residues.

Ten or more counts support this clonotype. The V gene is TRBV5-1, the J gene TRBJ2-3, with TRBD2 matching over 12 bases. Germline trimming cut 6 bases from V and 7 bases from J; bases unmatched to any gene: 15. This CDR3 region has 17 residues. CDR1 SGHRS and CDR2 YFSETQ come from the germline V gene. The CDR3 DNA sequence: TGCGCCAGCACCCTAGGGACACTAGCGGGGGGTTACAATACGCAGTATTTT. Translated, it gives CASTLGTLAGGYNTQYF.

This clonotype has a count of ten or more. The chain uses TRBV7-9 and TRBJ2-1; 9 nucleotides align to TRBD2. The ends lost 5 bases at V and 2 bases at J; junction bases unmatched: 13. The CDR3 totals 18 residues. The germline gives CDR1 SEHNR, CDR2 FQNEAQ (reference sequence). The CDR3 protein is CASSLGGSGRRPYNEQFF. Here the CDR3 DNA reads TGTGCCAGCAGCCTAGGCGGGAGCGGGAGGCGTCCCTACAATGAGCAGTTCTTC.

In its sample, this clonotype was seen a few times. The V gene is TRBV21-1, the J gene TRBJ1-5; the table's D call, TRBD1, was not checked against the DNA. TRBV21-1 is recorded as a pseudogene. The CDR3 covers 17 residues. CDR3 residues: CASTRTQNGRGNQPQHF. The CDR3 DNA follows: TGTGCCAGCACGAGAACCCAGAATGGACGGGGGAATCAGCCCCAGCATTTT.

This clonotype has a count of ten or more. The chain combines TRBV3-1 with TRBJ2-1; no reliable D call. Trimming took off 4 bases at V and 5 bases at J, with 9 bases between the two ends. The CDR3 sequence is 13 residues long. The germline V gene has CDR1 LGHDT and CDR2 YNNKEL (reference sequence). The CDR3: CASSPYYHNEQFF. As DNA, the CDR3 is TGTGCCAGCAGCCCGTATTACCACAATGAGCAGTTCTTC.